The 22 T cell receptor beta chains reported below all come from one sample, sequenced in a study of T cell responses to AZD1222 COVID-19 vaccine. TCRdb keeps only in-frame clones here, not all; method: immunoSEQ multiplex PCR. The sample records roughly 150,000 clones, about nine tenths being singletons. The input for sequencing was peripheral blood, taken after recovery from COVID-19. Source of these receptors: an adult who had recovered from COVID-19.

V is TRBV12-3 or TRBV12-4 and J is TRBJ2-1, with D uncertain. V dropped 6 bases and J dropped 3 bases, with 9 bases sitting between them. This CDR3 is built from 13 residues. The CDR3 spells CASSARLYNEQFF. In nucleotides, the CDR3 is TGTGCCAGCAGCGCTCGCCTCTACAATGAGCAGTTCTTC.

V is TRBV6-2 or TRBV6-3 and J is TRBJ2-4; possibly TRBD2 for D (7 bases). Germline V gene sequence: CDR1 MNHEY, CDR2 SVGEGT. The CDR3 loop spans 14 amino acids. The V and J ends lost 7 bases and 6 bases respectively, with 16 bases between them. CDR3 residues: CASTPRGAANIQYF. The CDR3, as DNA: TGTGCCAGCACCCCCCGGGGGGCTGCAAACATTCAGTACTTC.

This clone appeared once. J is TRBJ2-2 and V is TRBV5-1; D unresolved. Germline lookup yields CDR1 SGHRS and CDR2 YFSETQ. The CDR3 is 17 amino acids. Trimming removed 0 bases at V and 2 bases at J, with 14 bases between. CDR3 sequence: CASSLGLAYQNTGELFF. CDR3 sequence (DNA): TGCGCCAGCAGCTTGGGATTGGCATATCAAAACACCGGGGAGCTGTTTTTT.

The genes are TRBV2 and TRBJ1-5, with D unresolved. In germline, CDR1 is SNHLY, CDR2 FYNNEI. The CDR3 totals 16 residues. V was pared by 1 base and J by 0 bases, with 10 bases between. CDR3 DNA sequence: TGTGCCAGCAGTGAAGGCAGTCTTTATAGCAATCAGCCCCAGCATTTT. Translated: CASSEGSLYSNQPQHF. The full variable domain, its missing parts supplied by reference TRBV2 and TRBJ1-5, is EPEVTQTPSHQVTQMGQEVILRCVPISNHLYFYWYRQILGQKVEFLVSFYNNEISEKSEIFDDQFSVERPDGSNFTLKIRSTKLEDSAMYFCASSEGSLYSNQPQHFGDGTRLSIL.

This clone showed up just once. The rearrangement joins TRBV5-1 to TRBJ2-7, with 8 bases fitting TRBD2. The J segment lost 0 bases and the V segment lost 0 bases, leaving 5 bases of the junction unmatched. The CDR3 length is 16 residues. Germline V gene lookup returns CDR1 SGHRS and CDR2 YFSETQ. The CDR3 nucleotides are TGCGCCAGCAGCTTGGTCCCTAGCGGGTACTCCTACGAGCAGTACTTC. This sequence encodes CASSLVPSGYSYEQYF.

V and J are TRBV24-1 and TRBJ1-3; D is uncertain. Germline lookup yields CDR1 KGHDR and CDR2 SFDVKD. Trimming took 7 bases from V and 13 from J, leaving 10 bases between them. The CDR3 is 10 amino acids. CDR3: CATRCGLIYF. Here the CDR3 DNA reads TGTGCCACCAGGTGCGGATTAATATATTTT.

V and J are TRBV20-1 and TRBJ1-1; D gene unclear. This CDR3 is 12 amino acids long. The germline V and J ends were trimmed by 8 bases and 0 bases, with 10 bases remaining between them. The V gene's germline CDR1 is DFQATT and CDR2 SNEGSKA (reference sequence). The CDR3 DNA reads TGCAGTTTTAGTGTCCTGAACACTGAAGCTTTCTTT. It yields the protein CSFSVLNTEAFF.

CDR3 loop: CASSQRALTATNEKLFF. In DNA, the CDR3 is TGTGCCAGCAGCCAACGGGCCCTGACGGCAACTAATGAAAAACTGTTTTTT. The chain joins TRBV3-1 (or the pseudogene TRBV3-2) to TRBJ1-4; D unresolved. This CDR3 is built from 17 residues. Germline lookup yields CDR1 LGHDT and CDR2 YNNKEL (reference sequence). Trimming pared 2 bases from V and 0 bases from J, leaving 13 bases between.

This chain links TRBV2 with TRBJ1-1, with D perhaps TRBD1 (5 bases). The V gene's germline CDR1 is SNHLY and CDR2 FYNNEI. Trimming left V 6 bases short and J 10 bases short, with 21 bases between. The CDR3 spans 14 residues. Here the CDR3 DNA reads TGTGCCAGCAGAGACCTAGGTATGGGGGAAACAGCTTTCTTT. It translates to CASRDLGMGETAFF.

The chain couples TRBV3-1 (or the pseudogene TRBV3-2) to TRBJ2-7; D is ambiguous. The germline CDR1 and CDR2 sequences are LGHDT and YNNKEL (reference sequence). The CDR3 sequence is 13 residues long. V gave up 4 bases and J gave up 2 bases, with 9 bases separating them. The CDR3 DNA follows: TGTGCCAGCAGCCGAAGTGGGACCTACGAGCAGTACTTC. Translated: CASSRSGTYEQYF.

This clone appeared a single time. The rearrangement links TRBV10-3 to TRBJ1-2, with 9 bases fitting TRBD1. The germline V gene has CDR1 ENHRY and CDR2 SYGVKD. Trimming at V came to 10 bases and at J to 4 bases, leaving 4 bases not matched to a gene. This CDR3 region has 12 residues. The CDR3 is CASVGQGYGYTF. In nucleotides, the CDR3 is TGTGCCAGCGTGGGACAGGGCTATGGCTACACCTTC.

The CDR3, as DNA: TGTGCCAGCAGTTCCCTCCGGGACAGAACCTACGAGCAGTACTTC. It codes for CASSSLRDRTYEQYF. This chain uses TRBV11-2 with TRBJ2-7; 7 bases map to TRBD1. V lost 6 bases to trimming and J lost 2 bases; unmatched junction nucleotides: 10. Per germline, CDR1 SGHAT and CDR2 FQNNGV. The CDR3 totals 15 residues.

This clone was counted a single time. V is TRBV2 and J is TRBJ1-1; 9 positions match TRBD1. CDR3 length: 12 residues. CDR1 and CDR2 from the germline V gene are SNHLY and FYNNEI. V trimming: 10 bases; J trimming: 9 bases; junction bases outside the gene matches: 9. This chain's CDR3 is CAKFLGQGKAFF. The CDR3 DNA follows: TGTGCCAAGTTTCTGGGACAGGGAAAAGCTTTCTTT. Full variable domain (remainder filled in from reference TRBV2 and TRBJ1-1): EPEVTQTPSHQVTQMGQEVILRCVPISNHLYFYWYRQILGQKVEFLVSFYNNEISEKSEIFDDQFSVERPDGSNFTLKIRSTKLEDSAMYFCAKFLGQGKAFFGQGTRLTVV.

This chain uses TRBV5-1 with TRBJ2-4; no firm D call. This CDR3 has 15 amino acids. Trimming stripped 0 bases from V and 0 bases from J, with 7 bases between. Looked up from germline, CDR1 is SGHRS and CDR2 is YFSETQ. The CDR3 loop reads CASSLAPIAKNIQYF. CDR3 DNA: TGCGCCAGCAGCTTGGCCCCCATAGCCAAAAACATTCAGTACTTC.

The chain links TRBV11-2 to TRBJ1-1; D is uncertain. There are 16 residues in the CDR3. Deletions cut 1 base from V and 4 bases from J, with 16 bases between. Germline CDR1 and CDR2: SGHAT and FQNNGV. The CDR3: CASSLVLRPKGTEAFF. The DNA of the CDR3 is TGTGCCAGCAGCTTAGTCCTCCGGCCCAAAGGCACTGAAGCTTTCTTT.

V gene TRBV6-2 or TRBV6-3 combines with J gene TRBJ2-1, with 15 nucleotides matching TRBD2. The V gene's germline CDR1 is MNHEY and CDR2 SVGEGT. This CDR3 has 15 residues. J gave up 9 bases and V 4 bases, and 4 bases lay outside the gene matches. The CDR3 spells CASSFGLAGGIEQFF. The CDR3 nucleotides read TGTGCCAGCAGTTTCGGACTAGCGGGGGGGATTGAGCAGTTCTTC.

V is TRBV19 and J is TRBJ2-7; perhaps TRBD2 as D (5 bases). CDR1 and CDR2 (germline): LNHDA, SQIVND (reference sequence). Trimming left V 4 bases short and J 2 bases short, with 9 bases between. The CDR3 covers 13 residues. DNA for the CDR3: TGTGCCAGTAGTAGCGGGCCAGCCTACGAGCAGTACTTC. Protein sequence: CASSSGPAYEQYF.

This chain uses TRBV14 with TRBJ1-1, with a tentative D call TRBD1 (5 bases). This CDR3 spans 13 amino acids. Per germline, CDR1 SGHDN and CDR2 FVKESK. V was trimmed by 4 bases and J by 11 bases, leaving 17 bases between them. CDR3 DNA sequence: TGTGCCAGCAGCCCAAGGGGCTCACCCTGGGCTTTCTTT. Its translation is CASSPRGSPWAFF.

This clone appeared once. In DNA form, the CDR3 reads TGTGCCAGTAGTAGGGATAGCAATCAGCCCCAGCATTTT. This translates into CASSRDSNQPQHF. The chain links TRBV19 to TRBJ1-5, with no clear D. The CDR3 spans 13 residues. Germline V gives CDR1 LNHDA, CDR2 SQIVND (reference sequence). Between the trimmed V and J ends, which lost 4 bases and 0 bases, there was a span of 4 bases.

The gene calls are TRBV18 and TRBJ2-7, with TRBD1 matching over 10 bases. The CDR3 has 14 amino acids. From germline, CDR1 is KGHSH and CDR2 LQKENI. The V segment lost 3 bases and the J segment 5 bases; nucleotides outside the gene matches: 4. The CDR3 sequence: CASSPLDRGDEQYF. CDR3 in DNA: TGTGCCAGCTCACCTCTGGACAGGGGGGACGAGCAGTACTTC.

This clone was seen a handful of times. The V gene is TRBV27, the J gene TRBJ1-2, with D uncertain. From germline, CDR1 is MNHEY and CDR2 SMNVEV (reference sequence). V was pared by 5 bases and J by 0 bases, with 10 bases between. This CDR3 contains 14 residues. CDR3 sequence reads: CASSMRSSNYGYTF. The CDR3 DNA is TGTGCCAGCAGTATGAGATCCTCTAACTATGGCTACACCTTC.

The J gene is TRBJ1-2, the V gene TRBV7-2, with 8 bases aligning to TRBD1. Germline CDR1 is SGHTA and CDR2 is FQGNSA. With V trimmed by 7 bases and J by 4 bases, 8 bases remained unmatched. This CDR3 contains 14 residues. The chain's CDR3 is CASTNMDRVYGYTF. CDR3 DNA: TGTGCCAGCACCAACATGGACAGGGTCTATGGCTACACCTTC.